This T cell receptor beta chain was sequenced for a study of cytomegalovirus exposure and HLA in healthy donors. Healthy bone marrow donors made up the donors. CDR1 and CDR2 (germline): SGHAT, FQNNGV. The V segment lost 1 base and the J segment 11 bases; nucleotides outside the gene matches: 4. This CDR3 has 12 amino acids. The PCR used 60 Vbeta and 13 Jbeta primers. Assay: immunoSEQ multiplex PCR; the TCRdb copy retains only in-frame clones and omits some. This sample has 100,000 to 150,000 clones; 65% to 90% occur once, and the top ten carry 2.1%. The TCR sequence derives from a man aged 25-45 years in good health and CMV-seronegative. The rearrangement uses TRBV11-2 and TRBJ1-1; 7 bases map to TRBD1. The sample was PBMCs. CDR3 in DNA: TGTGCCAGCAGCTTAGGAGGGGGCCTGGCTTTCTTT. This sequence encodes CASSLGGGLAFF.